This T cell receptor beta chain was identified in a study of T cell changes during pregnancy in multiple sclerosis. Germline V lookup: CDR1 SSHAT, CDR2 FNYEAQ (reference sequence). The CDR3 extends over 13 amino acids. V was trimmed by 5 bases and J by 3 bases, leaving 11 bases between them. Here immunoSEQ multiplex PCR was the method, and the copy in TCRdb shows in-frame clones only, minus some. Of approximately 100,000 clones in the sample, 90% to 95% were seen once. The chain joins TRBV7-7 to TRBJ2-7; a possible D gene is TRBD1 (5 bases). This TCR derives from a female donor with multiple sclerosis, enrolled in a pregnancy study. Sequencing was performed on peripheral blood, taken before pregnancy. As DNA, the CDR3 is TGTGCCAGCAGCCAATTCCAGGGCTACGAGCAGTACTTC. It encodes CASSQFQGYEQYF.